The 27 T cell receptor beta chains given below trace back to one sample, sequenced in a study of CD8+ T cells in alopecia areata. Treatment meaning: oral pan-JAK inhibitor, 5-10 mg twice daily. RNA extraction and reverse transcription yielded cDNA as sequencing template. Produced via immunoSEQ multiplex PCR; TCRdb's table is partial and in-frame only. This table holds about 250,000 clones, 60% found once. Sequenced material: CD4+ T cells sorted from blood, taken between weeks 51 and 52, from a patient treated with tofacitinib. The receptors here all came from a human donor with alopecia areata.

V gene TRBV29-1 combines with J gene TRBJ2-3; D gene uncertain. This CDR3 is built from 12 residues. The germline V gene has CDR1 SQVTM and CDR2 ANQGSEA. V shed 3 bases and J shed 0 bases, with 4 bases lying between them. This CDR3 is CSVESSTDTQYF. Here the CDR3 DNA reads TGCAGCGTTGAGTCAAGCACAGATACGCAGTATTTT.

The chain has TRBV19 and TRBJ2-7; D is perhaps TRBD2 (6 bases). The CDR3 sequence is 13 residues long. V lost 9 bases, J lost 0 bases, and 12 bases lay in between. Germline CDR1 and CDR2: LNHDA and SQIVND (reference sequence). CDR3 amino acids: CASQRGYSYEQYF. The CDR3 coding sequence is TGTGCCAGCCAACGGGGGTACTCCTACGAGCAGTACTTC.

The chain couples TRBV7-2 to TRBJ1-1; 9 nucleotides line up with TRBD1. CDR1 and CDR2 from the germline V gene are SGHTA and FQGNSA. J lost 6 bases, V lost 5 bases, and 4 bases had no gene match. The CDR3 runs 13 residues. As DNA, the CDR3 is TGTGCCAGCAGCCAGGGACAGGGCCCTGAAGCTTTCTTT. This codes for CASSQGQGPEAFF. The whole variable domain, remainder taken from reference TRBV7-2 and TRBJ1-1, is GAGVSQSPSNKVTEKGKDVELRCDPISGHTALYWYRQSLGQGLEFLIYFQGNSAPDKSGLPSDRFSAERTGGSVSTLTIQRTQQEDSAVYLCASSQGQGPEAFFGQGTRLTVV.

V and J are TRBV30 and TRBJ1-1; D call uncertain. This CDR3 has 12 residues. Germline V gene data show CDR1 as GTSNPN and CDR2 as SVGIG (reference sequence). V was cut by 0 bases and J by 4 bases, with 6 bases left in between. CDR3 in amino acids: CAWSVLTTEAFF. In DNA form, the CDR3 reads TGTGCCTGGAGTGTACTCACCACTGAAGCTTTCTTT.

The chain joins TRBV6-6 to TRBJ2-3, with TRBD2 as a possible D gene (5 bases). The germline V gene has CDR1 MNHNY and CDR2 SVGAGI (reference sequence). CDR3 length: 12 residues. With 6 bases removed from V and 6 bases from J, the gap between germline ends came to 10 bases. In DNA form, the CDR3 reads TGTGCCAGCAGCCGGCCGGGGGATACGCAGTATTTT. Its protein product is CASSRPGDTQYF.

The V call is TRBV5-6, the J call TRBJ2-3; 11 bases line up with TRBD2. CDR3 length equals 16 residues. V lost 4 bases and J lost 4; bases outside the gene matches: 8. Germline values: CDR1 SGHDT, CDR2 YYEEEE. The CDR3 coding sequence is TGTGCCAGCAGCAGATCACTAGCGGGGGCCGCAGATACGCAGTATTTT. It is translated as CASSRSLAGAADTQYF.

This chain's CDR3 is CAWGGGSGNTIYF. The CDR3 DNA follows: TGTGCCTGGGGTGGGGGTTCTGGAAACACCATATATTTT. The chain carries TRBV30 and TRBJ1-3, with D possibly matching TRBD1 (5 bases). The CDR3 covers 13 residues. Germline CDR1 and CDR2: GTSNPN and SVGIG (reference sequence). The V gene lost 5 bases and the J gene lost 1 base, with 9 bases spanning the gap.

The chain joins TRBV5-4 to TRBJ1-2; TRBD1 might be the D (5 bases). Germline loops: CDR1 SGHNT, CDR2 YYREEE (reference sequence). V was trimmed by 6 bases and J by 0 bases, leaving 18 bases between them. This CDR3 spans 16 amino acids. CDR3 bases: TGTGCCAGCAAATCCGGGACGTTCGCTGCTAACTATGGCTACACCTTC. This gives the protein CASKSGTFAANYGYTF.

This clone has just a few counts. CDR3 amino acids: CASSVGLAGDYTGELFF. Here the CDR3 DNA reads TGTGCCAGCAGCGTAGGACTAGCGGGGGATTACACCGGGGAGCTGTTTTTT. The V call is TRBV27, the J call TRBJ2-2; TRBD2 agrees at 13 bases. Trimming removed 6 bases from V and 3 bases from J; junction bases left unmatched: 7. This CDR3 contains 17 residues. Germline CDR1 reads MNHEY; CDR2 reads SMNVEV (reference sequence).

About this clone itself: The sample holds other DNA sequences that translate to the same CDR3. V gene TRBV20-1 combines with J gene TRBJ2-5; D is unclear. Germline V gene lookup returns CDR1 DFQATT and CDR2 SNEGSKA (reference sequence). Between the trimmed V and J ends, which lost 5 bases and 5 bases, there was a span of 6 bases. The CDR3 consists of 10 residues. CDR3 in DNA: TGCAGTGCTTTAGGGGAGACCCAGTACTTC. This encodes CSALGETQYF.

Comment on this clone: One end of the junction does not line up with germline, which may come from a read error. The chain joins TRBV7-7 to TRBJ2-5; 7 bases match TRBD1. The CDR3 is 13 residues long. In germline, CDR1 is SSHAT, CDR2 FNYEAQ (reference sequence). The CDR3 DNA sequence: TGTGCTAGCAGCCGACAGGGCGTCGAGACCCAGTACTTC. Amino acid sequence: CASSRQGVETQYF.

The chain has TRBV2 and TRBJ2-7; 7 bases line up with TRBD1. V gave up 6 bases and J gave up 3 bases; unmatched junction bases: 2. The CDR3 contains 12 residues. The germline V gene has CDR1 SNHLY and CDR2 FYNNEI. The CDR3, as DNA: TGTGCCAGCAGGACAGGGCTCTACGAGCAGTACTTC. Residues: CASRTGLYEQYF.

This chain links TRBV9 with TRBJ2-5; D may match TRBD1 or TRBD2 (6 bases each). V was clipped by 0 bases and J by 1 base, with 16 bases between them. The CDR3 spans 17 residues. CDR1 and CDR2 (germline): SGDLS, YYNGEE. In nucleotides, the CDR3 is TGTGCCAGCAGCGTAGGAATATCATCGGGGGCCCAAGAGACCCAGTACTTC. Translated, it gives CASSVGISSGAQETQYF.

The V call is TRBV5-1, the J call TRBJ1-1; possible D gene TRBD1, 6 bases. This CDR3 contains 14 residues. Trimming took 0 bases from V and 5 from J, leaving 11 bases between them. Germline V gene lookup returns CDR1 SGHRS and CDR2 YFSETQ. For the CDR3, the DNA is TGCGCCAGCAGCTTGGTGGGGGCAGAAACTGAAGCTTTCTTT. Its protein product is CASSLVGAETEAFF.

The V and J genes are TRBV6-1 and TRBJ1-6; TRBD1 agrees at 10 bases. CDR3 length: 17 residues. Germline CDR1 reads MNHNS; CDR2 reads SASEGT. After removal of 0 bases from V and 6 bases from J, the junction contained 5 bases not matched to a gene. The CDR3 DNA sequence: TGTGCCAGCAGTGAAGCGTTGACAGGGGGCTTTAATTCACCCCTCCACTTT. Protein product: CASSEALTGGFNSPLHF.

This clone has a handful of counts. The chain employs TRBV10-3 and TRBJ2-6; TRBD1 matches at 7 bases. J gave up 0 bases and V 10 bases, and 15 bases lay outside the gene matches. The CDR3 runs 18 residues. Germline CDR1 reads ENHRY; CDR2 reads SYGVKD. The CDR3 nucleotides are TGTGCCACCCTACCTGGGACAGCCTCGAACTCTGGGGCCAACGTCCTGACTTTC. Translating it yields CATLPGTASNSGANVLTF.

The chain is built from TRBV13 and TRBJ2-3; D not certain. V dropped 5 bases and J dropped 1 base, with 13 bases sitting between them. This CDR3 is 15 amino acids long. In germline, CDR1 is PRHDT, CDR2 FYEKMQ (reference sequence). This CDR3 is CASSRTRARTDTQYF. CDR3 DNA sequence: TGTGCCAGCAGCCGAACAAGGGCCCGCACAGATACGCAGTATTTT.

The rearrangement joins TRBV14 to TRBJ1-1; maybe TRBD1 (6 bases). This CDR3 contains 15 residues. The V gene's germline CDR1 is SGHDN and CDR2 FVKESK. V lost 4 bases to trimming and J lost 0 bases, with 12 bases between them. The CDR3 coding sequence is TGTGCCAGCAGCCCATTCAGGGGTATGAACACTGAAGCTTTCTTT. Amino acids: CASSPFRGMNTEAFF. Looking up the rest from reference TRBV14 and TRBJ1-1 gives the full variable domain: EAGVTQFPSHSVIEKGQTVTLRCDPISGHDNLYWYRRVMGKEIKFLLHFVKESKQDESGMPNNRFLAERTGGTYSTLKVQPAELEDSGVYFCASSPFRGMNTEAFFGQGTRLTVV.

This clone was counted only a few times. The chain's CDR3 is CASNYRGDGDTQYF. CDR3 coding DNA: TGTGCCAGCAATTACAGGGGGGACGGGGATACGCAGTATTTT. This sequence joins TRBV2 and TRBJ2-3; TRBD1 aligns across 8 bases. Germline CDR1 is SNHLY and CDR2 is FYNNEI. CDR3 length: 14 residues. Losses at the gene ends were 7 bases for V and 6 bases for J; bases not matched to a gene: 9.

CDR3 loop: CSVVGSGGPYNEQFF. As DNA, the CDR3 is TGCAGCGTTGTCGGTAGCGGGGGCCCATACAATGAGCAGTTCTTC. The V call is TRBV29-1, the J call TRBJ2-1; 9 bases align to TRBD2. J was trimmed by 4 bases and V by 4 bases; bases with no gene match: 8. Per germline, CDR1 SQVTM and CDR2 ANQGSEA. The CDR3 covers 15 residues.

The chain has TRBV5-1 and TRBJ2-7; D possibly corresponds to TRBD1 (6 bases). Germline V gene sequence: CDR1 SGHRS, CDR2 YFSETQ. The CDR3 loop spans 14 amino acids. V was trimmed by 3 bases and J by 9 bases, leaving 19 bases between them. CDR3 DNA: TGCGCCAGCAGCTCGTCCGGGACAACTTCGGGGCAGTACTTC. Its translation is CASSSSGTTSGQYF.

The chain recombines TRBV7-9 with TRBJ1-6, with 7 positions matching TRBD1. Losses at the gene ends were 1 base for V and 9 bases for J; bases not matched to a gene: 3. The CDR3 has 14 amino acids. Germline loops: CDR1 SEHNR, CDR2 FQNEAQ (reference sequence). This CDR3 is CASSLGQGSSPLHF. The CDR3 region has the DNA TGTGCCAGCAGCTTAGGACAGGGAAGTTCACCCCTCCACTTT.

This clone was counted a few times. V and J are TRBV9 and TRBJ1-3; 9 bases match TRBD1. Trimming removed 0 bases from V and 8 bases from J; junction bases left unmatched: 3. CDR1 is SGDLS and CDR2 is YYNGEE in the germline V gene. This CDR3 region has 14 residues. The CDR3 loop is CASSVGQGGDTIYF. CDR3 bases: TGTGCCAGCAGCGTAGGACAGGGGGGCGACACCATATATTTT.

The rearrangement uses TRBV4-2 and TRBJ2-1; TRBD2 matches at 9 bases. This CDR3 has 17 residues. Germline loops: CDR1 LGHNA, CDR2 YNFKEQ. V was clipped by 2 bases and J by 4 bases; unmatched bases: 9. The CDR3 region has the DNA TGTGCCAGCAGCCAAATTATGCGGGGGGGAAATTACAATGAGCAGTTCTTC. The encoded protein is CASSQIMRGGNYNEQFF.

The genes are TRBV4-3 and TRBJ2-3, with D uncertain. Germline values: CDR1 LGHNA, CDR2 YSLEER. This CDR3 region has 16 residues. Trimming pared 0 bases from V and 1 base from J, leaving 11 bases between. The CDR3 nucleotides read TGCGCCAGCAGCCAAGAAGGGCGCTCCCGCACAGATACGCAGTATTTT. Its translation: CASSQEGRSRTDTQYF.

The chain employs TRBV6-5 and TRBJ2-5; TRBD2 agrees at 8 bases. This CDR3 comprises 15 residues. Per germline, CDR1 MNHEY and CDR2 SVGAGI. V shed 8 bases, J shed 5 bases, and the junction held 13 bases outside the gene matches. The CDR3 spells CASSSGAGGRETQYF. The CDR3 DNA follows: TGTGCCAGCTCGTCCGGCGCGGGGGGCAGGGAGACCCAGTACTTC.

The gene calls are TRBV5-1 and TRBJ2-2; D is possibly TRBD2 (5 bases). The ends were cut back, 6 bases at V and 4 bases at J, with 10 bases in the middle. The CDR3 length is 13 residues. Germline V gene sequence: CDR1 SGHRS, CDR2 YFSETQ. The CDR3 coding sequence is TGCGCCAGCAAACTAGGGAGCACCGGGGAGCTGTTTTTT. Amino acids: CASKLGSTGELFF.